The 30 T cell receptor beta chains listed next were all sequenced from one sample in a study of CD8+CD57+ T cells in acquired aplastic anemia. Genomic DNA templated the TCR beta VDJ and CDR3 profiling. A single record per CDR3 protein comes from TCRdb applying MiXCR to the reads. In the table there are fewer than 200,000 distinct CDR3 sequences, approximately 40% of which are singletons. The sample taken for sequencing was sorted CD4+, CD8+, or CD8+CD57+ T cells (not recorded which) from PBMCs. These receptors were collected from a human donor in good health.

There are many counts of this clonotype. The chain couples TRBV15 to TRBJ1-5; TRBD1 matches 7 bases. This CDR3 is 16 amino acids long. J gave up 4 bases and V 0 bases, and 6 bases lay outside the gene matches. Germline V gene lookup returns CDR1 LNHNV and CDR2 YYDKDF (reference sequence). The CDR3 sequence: CATSRDRQGVNQPQHF. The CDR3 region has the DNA TGTGCCACCAGCAGAGATAGACAGGGCGTTAATCAGCCCCAGCATTTT.

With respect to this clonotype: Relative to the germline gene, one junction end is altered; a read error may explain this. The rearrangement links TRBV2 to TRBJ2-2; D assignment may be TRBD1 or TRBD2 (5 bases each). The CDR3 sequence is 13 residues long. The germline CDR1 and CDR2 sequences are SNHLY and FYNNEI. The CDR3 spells CASSWGNIGELSF. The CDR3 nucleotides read TGTGCCAGCTCCTGGGGGAACATCGGGGAGCTGTCTTTT.

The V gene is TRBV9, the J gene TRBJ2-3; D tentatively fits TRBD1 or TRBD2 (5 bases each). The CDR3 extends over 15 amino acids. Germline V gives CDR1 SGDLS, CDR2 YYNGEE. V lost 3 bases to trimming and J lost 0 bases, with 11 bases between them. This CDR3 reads CASSGSGRSTDTQYF. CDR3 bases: TGTGCCAGCAGCGGATCGGGGCGGAGCACAGATACGCAGTATTTT.

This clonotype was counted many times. CDR3 loop: CASRTGVGANVLTF. The CDR3 DNA reads as TGTGCCAGTAGGACAGGGGTTGGGGCCAACGTCCTGACTTTC. The genes are TRBV19 and TRBJ2-6, with 8 bases aligning to TRBD1. The CDR3 has 14 amino acids. Germline V gene data show CDR1 as LNHDA and CDR2 as SQIVND (reference sequence). Germline trimming cut 6 bases from V and 3 bases from J; bases unmatched to any gene: 1.

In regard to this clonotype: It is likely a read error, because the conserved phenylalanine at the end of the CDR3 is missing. The CDR3 reads CASSSLGTPQDLGGYTS. As DNA, the CDR3 is TGTGCCAGCAGTTCCCTGGGGACACCGCAAGACCTGGGCGGCTACACCTCC. The rearrangement joins TRBV27 to TRBJ1-2, with D possibly being TRBD1 (6 bases). This CDR3 is 17 amino acids long. Trimming cost V 4 bases and J 8 bases, with 26 bases left between them. Germline assignment: CDR1 MNHEY and CDR2 SMNVEV (reference sequence).

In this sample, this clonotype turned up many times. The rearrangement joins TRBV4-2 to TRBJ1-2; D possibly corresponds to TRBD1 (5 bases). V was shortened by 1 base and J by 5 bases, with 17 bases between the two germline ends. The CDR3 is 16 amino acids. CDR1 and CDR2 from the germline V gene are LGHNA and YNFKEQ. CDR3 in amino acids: CASSQADNPGVYGYTF. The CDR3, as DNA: TGTGCCAGCAGCCAAGCAGACAACCCGGGGGTTTATGGCTACACCTTC.

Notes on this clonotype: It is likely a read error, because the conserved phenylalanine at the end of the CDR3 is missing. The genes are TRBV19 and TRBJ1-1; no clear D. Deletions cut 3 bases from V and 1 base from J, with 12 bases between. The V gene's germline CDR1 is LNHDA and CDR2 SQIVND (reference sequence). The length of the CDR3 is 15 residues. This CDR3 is CASSIVGRTNTEAFS. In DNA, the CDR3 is TGTGCCAGTAGTATTGTTGGCCGCACGAACACTGAAGCTTTCTCT.

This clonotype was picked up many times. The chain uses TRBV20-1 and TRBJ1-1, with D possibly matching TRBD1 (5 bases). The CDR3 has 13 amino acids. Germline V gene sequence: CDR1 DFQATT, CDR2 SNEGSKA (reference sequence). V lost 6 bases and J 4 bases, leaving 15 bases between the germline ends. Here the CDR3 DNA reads TGCAGTGCCCTTTACGGGGGAAGCACTGAAGCTTTCTTT. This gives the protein CSALYGGSTEAFF.

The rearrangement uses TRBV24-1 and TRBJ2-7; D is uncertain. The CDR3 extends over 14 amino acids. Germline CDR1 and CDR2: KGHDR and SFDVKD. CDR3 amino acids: CARDPRAPSYEQYF. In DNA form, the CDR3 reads TGTGCTAGAGATCCCCGGGCCCCCTCCTACGAGCAGTACTTC.

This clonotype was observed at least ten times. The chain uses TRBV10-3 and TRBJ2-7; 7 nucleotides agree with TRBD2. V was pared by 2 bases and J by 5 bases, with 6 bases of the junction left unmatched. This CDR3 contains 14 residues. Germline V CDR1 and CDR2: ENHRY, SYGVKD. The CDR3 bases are TGTGCCATCAGTGAGCGCGGGAGCATCCACGAGCAGTACTTC. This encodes CAISERGSIHEQYF.

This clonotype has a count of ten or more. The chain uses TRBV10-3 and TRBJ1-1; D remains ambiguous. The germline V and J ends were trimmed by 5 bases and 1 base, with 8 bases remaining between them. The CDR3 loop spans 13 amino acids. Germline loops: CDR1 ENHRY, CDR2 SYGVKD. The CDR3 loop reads CAISTQSNTEAFF. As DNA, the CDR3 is TGTGCCATCAGTACGCAATCGAACACTGAAGCTTTCTTT.

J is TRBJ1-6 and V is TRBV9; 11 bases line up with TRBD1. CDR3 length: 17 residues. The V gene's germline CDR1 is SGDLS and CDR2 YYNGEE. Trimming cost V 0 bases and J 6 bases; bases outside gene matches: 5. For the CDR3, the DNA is TGTGCCAGCAGCGTAGGGTTGGGACAGGGGGGTAATTCACCCCTCCACTTT. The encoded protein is CASSVGLGQGGNSPLHF.

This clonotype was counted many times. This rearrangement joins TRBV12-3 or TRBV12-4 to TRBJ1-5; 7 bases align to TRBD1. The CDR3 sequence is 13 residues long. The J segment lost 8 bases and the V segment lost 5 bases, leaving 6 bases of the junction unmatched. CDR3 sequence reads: CASSQQGREPQHF. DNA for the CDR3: TGTGCCAGCAGTCAACAGGGGCGGGAGCCCCAGCATTTT.

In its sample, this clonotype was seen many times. The CDR3 protein is CASSYSMMVQHF. CDR3 nucleotide sequence: TGTGCCAGCAGTTACTCGATGATGGTCCAGCATTTT. The chain recombines TRBV6-2 or TRBV6-3 with TRBJ1-5; D ambiguous. V lost 0 bases and J 12 bases, leaving 9 bases between the germline ends. In germline, CDR1 is MNHEY, CDR2 SVGEGT. CDR3 length: 12 residues.

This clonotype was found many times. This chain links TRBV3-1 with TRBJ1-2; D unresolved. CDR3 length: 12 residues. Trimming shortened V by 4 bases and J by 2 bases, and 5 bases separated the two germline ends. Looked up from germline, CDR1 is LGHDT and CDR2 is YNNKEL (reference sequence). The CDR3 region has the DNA TGTGCCAGCAGCCGAGACAACTATGGCTACACCTTC. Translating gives CASSRDNYGYTF. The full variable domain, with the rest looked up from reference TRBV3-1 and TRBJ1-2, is DTAVSQTPKYLVTQMGNDKSIKCEQNLGHDTMYWYKQDSKKFLKIMFSYNNKELIINETVPNRFSPKSPDKAHLNLHINSLELGDSAVYFCASSRDNYGYTFGSGTRLTVV.

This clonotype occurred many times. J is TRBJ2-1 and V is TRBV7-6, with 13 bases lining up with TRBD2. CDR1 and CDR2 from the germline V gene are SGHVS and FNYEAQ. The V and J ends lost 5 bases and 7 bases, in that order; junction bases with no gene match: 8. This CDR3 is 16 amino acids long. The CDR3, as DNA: TGTGCCAGCAGCATCGGACTAGCGGGAGTGGGTAATGAGCAGTTCTTC. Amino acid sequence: CASSIGLAGVGNEQFF.

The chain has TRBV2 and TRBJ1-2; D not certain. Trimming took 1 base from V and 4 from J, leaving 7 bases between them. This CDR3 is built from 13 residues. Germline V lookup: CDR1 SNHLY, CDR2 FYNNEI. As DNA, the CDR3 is TGTGCCAGCAGTGAAGATCGGAGCTATGGCTACACCTTC. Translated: CASSEDRSYGYTF.

The CDR3 loop is CASEGYSPLHF. In nucleotides, the CDR3 is TGTGCCAGCGAGGGATATTCACCCCTCCACTTT. The chain employs TRBV2 and TRBJ1-6; D not resolved. V lost 8 bases, J lost 8 bases, and 7 bases lay in between. The CDR3 consists of 11 residues. In germline, CDR1 is SNHLY, CDR2 FYNNEI.

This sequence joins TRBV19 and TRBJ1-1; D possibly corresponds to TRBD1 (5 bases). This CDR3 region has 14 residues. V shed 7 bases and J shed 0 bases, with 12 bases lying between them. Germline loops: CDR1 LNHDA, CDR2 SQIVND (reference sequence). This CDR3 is CASTPQVLNTEAFF. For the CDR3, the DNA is TGTGCCAGTACCCCACAGGTACTGAACACTGAAGCTTTCTTT.

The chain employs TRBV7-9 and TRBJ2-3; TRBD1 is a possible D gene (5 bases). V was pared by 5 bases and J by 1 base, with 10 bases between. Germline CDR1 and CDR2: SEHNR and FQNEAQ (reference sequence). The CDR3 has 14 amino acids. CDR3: CASSAGYGTDTQYF. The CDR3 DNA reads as TGTGCCAGCAGCGCAGGGTACGGCACAGATACGCAGTATTTT.

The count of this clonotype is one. CDR3 in DNA: TGTGCCAGCAGTCCGGTGGAGACCAGGGGGCCCCAGCATTTT. This encodes CASSPVETRGPQHF. The V and J genes are TRBV6-1 and TRBJ1-5, with D maybe TRBD1 (6 bases). Trimming shortened V by 5 bases and J by 9 bases, and 17 bases separated the two germline ends. Looked up from germline, CDR1 is MNHNS and CDR2 is SASEGT. The CDR3 is made up of 14 amino acids.

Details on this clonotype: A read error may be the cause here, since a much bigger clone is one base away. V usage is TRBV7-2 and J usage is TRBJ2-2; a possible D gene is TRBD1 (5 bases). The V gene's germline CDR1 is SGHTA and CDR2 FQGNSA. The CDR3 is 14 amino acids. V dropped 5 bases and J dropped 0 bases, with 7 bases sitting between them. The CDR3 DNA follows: TGTGCCAGCAGCCCACAGGCGAACACCGGGGAGCTGTTTTTT. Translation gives CASSPQANTGELFF.

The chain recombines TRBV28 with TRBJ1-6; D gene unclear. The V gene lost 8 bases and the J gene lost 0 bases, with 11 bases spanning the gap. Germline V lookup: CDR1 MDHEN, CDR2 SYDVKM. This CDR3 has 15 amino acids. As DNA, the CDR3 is TGTGCCAGCCGTCCGACTAGCTCCTATAATTCACCCCTCCACTTT. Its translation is CASRPTSSYNSPLHF. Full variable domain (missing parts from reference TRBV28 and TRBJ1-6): DVKVTQSSRYLVKRTGEKVFLECVQDMDHENMFWYRQDPGLGLRLIYFSYDVKMKEKGDIPEGYSVSREKKERFSLILESASTNQTSMYLCASRPTSSYNSPLHFGNGTRLTVT.

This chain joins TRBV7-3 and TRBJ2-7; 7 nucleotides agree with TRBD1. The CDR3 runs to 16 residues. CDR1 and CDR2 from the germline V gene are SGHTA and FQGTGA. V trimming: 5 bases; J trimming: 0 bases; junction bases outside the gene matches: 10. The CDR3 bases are TGTGCCAGCAGCCGCCTCCAAGGACAGGACTCCTACGAGCAGTACTTC. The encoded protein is CASSRLQGQDSYEQYF.

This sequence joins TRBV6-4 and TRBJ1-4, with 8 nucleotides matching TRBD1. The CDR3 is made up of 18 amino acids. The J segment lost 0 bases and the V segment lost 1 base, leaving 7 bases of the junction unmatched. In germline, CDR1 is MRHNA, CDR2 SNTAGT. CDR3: CASSDCRDRLATNEKLFF. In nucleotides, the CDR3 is TGTGCCAGCAGTGACTGCCGGGACAGGTTAGCAACTAATGAAAAACTGTTTTTT.

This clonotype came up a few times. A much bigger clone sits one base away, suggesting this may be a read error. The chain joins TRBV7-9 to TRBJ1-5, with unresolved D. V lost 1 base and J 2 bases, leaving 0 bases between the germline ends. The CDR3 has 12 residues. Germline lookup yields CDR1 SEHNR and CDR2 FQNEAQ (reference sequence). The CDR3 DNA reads TGTGCCAGCAGCTTAGGCAATCAGCCCCAGCATTTT. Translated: CASSLGNQPQHF.

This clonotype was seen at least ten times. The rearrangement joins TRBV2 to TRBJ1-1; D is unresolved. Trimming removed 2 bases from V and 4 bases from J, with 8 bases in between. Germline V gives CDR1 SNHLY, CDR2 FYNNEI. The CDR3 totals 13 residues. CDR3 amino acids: CASSEREFTEAFF. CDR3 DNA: TGTGCCAGCAGTGAACGGGAGTTCACTGAAGCTTTCTTT.

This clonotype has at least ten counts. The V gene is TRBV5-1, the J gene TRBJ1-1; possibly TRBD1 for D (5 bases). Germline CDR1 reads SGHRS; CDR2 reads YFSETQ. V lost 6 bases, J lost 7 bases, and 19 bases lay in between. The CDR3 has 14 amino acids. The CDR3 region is CASTRDGGAVEAFF. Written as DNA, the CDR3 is TGCGCCAGCACCAGAGATGGCGGGGCCGTTGAAGCTTTCTTT. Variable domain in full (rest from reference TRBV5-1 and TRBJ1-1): KAGVTQTPRYLIKTRGQQVTLSCSPISGHRSVSWYQQTPGQGLQFLFEYFSETQRNKGNFPGRFSGRQFSNSRSEMNVSTLELGDSALYLCASTRDGGAVEAFFGQGTRLTVV.

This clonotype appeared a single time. The CDR3 protein is CSVEPGLAGGSYNEQFF. CDR3 in DNA: TGCAGCGTTGAACCGGGACTAGCGGGAGGCTCCTACAATGAGCAGTTCTTC. This chain connects TRBV29-1 to TRBJ2-1; 15 bases are a match to TRBD2. Looked up from germline, CDR1 is SQVTM and CDR2 is ANQGSEA. This CDR3 is 17 amino acids long. V shed 2 bases, J shed 0 bases, and the junction held 2 bases outside the gene matches.

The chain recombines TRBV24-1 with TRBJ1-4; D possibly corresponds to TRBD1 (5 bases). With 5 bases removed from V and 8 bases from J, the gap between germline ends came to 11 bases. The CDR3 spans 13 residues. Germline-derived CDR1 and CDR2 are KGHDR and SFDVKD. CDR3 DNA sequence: TGTGCCACCAGTGGTGGGGGACGGGAAAAACTGTTTTTT. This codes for CATSGGGREKLFF.